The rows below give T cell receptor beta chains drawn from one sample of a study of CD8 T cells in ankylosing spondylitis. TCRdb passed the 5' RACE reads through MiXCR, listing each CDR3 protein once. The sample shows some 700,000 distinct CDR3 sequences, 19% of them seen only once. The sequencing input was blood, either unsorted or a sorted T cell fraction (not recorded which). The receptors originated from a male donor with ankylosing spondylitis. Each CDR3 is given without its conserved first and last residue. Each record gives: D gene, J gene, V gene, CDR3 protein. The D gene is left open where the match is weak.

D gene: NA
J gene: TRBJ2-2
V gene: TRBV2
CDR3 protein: ASSERRGVNTGELF

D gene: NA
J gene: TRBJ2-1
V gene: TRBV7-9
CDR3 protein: ASSSPRDFIRQF

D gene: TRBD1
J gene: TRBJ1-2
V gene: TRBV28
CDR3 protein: ASRSTGDYGYT

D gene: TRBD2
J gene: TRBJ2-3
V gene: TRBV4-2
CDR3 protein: ASSPQTAWSRTSGRTSTDTQY

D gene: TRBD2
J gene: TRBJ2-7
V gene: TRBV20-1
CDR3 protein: SARGVGGRAKNHNEQY

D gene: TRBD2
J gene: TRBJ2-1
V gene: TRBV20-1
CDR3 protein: SARPSGRGIYNEQF

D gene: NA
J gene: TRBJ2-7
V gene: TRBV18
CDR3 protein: ASSSGRRSYEQY

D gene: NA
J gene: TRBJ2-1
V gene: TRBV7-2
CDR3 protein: ASSEIVLRGEQF

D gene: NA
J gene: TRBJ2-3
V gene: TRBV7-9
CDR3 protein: ASSLALSGDTDTQY

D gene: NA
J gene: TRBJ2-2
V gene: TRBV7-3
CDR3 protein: ASSSSAGKAWDTGELF

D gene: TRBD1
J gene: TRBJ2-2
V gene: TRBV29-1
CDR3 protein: SVEGQGAITGELF

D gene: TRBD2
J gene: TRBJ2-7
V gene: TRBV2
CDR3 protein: ASRVAGGPLRQY

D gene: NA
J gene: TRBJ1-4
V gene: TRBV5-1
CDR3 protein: ASSPRGPNEKLF

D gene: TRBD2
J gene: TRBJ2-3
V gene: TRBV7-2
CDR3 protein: ASSRTSGHSTDTQY

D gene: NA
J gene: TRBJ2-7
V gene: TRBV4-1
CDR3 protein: ASSQGEPGPSYEQY

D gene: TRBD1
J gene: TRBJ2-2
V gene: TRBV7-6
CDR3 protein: ASSSGQGLTGELF

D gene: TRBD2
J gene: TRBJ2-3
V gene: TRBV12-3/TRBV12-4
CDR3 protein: ASRVTSGSDTQY

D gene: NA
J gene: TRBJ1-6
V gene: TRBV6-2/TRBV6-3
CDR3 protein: ASSYLEPVNSPLH

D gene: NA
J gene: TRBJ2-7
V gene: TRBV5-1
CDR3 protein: ASGWWGGQYEQY

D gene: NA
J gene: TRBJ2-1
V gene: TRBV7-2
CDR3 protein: ASSLLVGYEQF

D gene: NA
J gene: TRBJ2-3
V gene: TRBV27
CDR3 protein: ASNTGDTQY

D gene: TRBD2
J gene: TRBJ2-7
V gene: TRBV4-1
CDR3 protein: ASSQDWGGIEQY

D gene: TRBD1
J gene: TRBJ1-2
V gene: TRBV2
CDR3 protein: ASDLTGGLGYT

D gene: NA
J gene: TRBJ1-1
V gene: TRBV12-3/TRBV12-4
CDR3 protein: ASSLGTLLRTEAF

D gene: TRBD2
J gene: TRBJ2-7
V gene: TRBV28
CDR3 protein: ASRSGTSGNSEQY

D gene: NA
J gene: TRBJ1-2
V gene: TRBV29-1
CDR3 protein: SVLIWATADGYT

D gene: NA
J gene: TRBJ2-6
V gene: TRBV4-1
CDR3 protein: ASSLLLSGANVLT

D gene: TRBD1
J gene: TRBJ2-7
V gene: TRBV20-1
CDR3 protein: SARSGTGDSYEQY

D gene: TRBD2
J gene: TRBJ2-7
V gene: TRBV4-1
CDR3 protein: ASSQEGALAGWYEQY

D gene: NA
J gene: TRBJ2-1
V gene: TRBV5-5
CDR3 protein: ASSRRAADNEQF

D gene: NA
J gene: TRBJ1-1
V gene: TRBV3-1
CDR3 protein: ASSLPGLDTEAF

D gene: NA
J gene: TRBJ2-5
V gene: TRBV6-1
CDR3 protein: ASSPGGTPDKTQY

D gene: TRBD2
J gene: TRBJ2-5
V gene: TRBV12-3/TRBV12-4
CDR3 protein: ASRLAVQETQY

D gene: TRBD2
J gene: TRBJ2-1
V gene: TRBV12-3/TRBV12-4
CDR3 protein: ASSPSGGYDEQF

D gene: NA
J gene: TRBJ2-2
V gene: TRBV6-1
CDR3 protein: ASNTAGQGTGELF

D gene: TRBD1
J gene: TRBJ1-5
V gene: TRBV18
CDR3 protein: ASSPLLLTGADQPQH

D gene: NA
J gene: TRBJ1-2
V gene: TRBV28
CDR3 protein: ASSFITGYT

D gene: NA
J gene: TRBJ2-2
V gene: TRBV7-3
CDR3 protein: ASSFKLQEEGGELF

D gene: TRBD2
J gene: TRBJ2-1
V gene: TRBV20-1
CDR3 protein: SARGPREGLEEQF

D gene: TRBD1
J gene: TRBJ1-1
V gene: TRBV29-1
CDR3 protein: SAGTGNTEAF

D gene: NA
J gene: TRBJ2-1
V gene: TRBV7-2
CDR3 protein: ASSPDAGFYNEQF

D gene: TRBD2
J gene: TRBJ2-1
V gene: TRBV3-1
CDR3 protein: ASSQWGGEQF

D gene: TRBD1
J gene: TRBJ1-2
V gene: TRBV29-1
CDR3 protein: SVPQGFNGYT

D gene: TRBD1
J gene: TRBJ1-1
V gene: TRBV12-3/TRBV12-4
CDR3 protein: ASSFDRGDLMNTEAF

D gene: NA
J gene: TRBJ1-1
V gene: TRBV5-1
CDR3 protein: ASSLGELVNTEAF